The present T cell receptor (beta chain) was sequenced within a study of T cell changes during pregnancy in multiple sclerosis. The ends were cut back, 3 bases at V and 2 bases at J, with 16 bases in the middle. Looked up from germline, CDR1 is LNHDA and CDR2 is SQIVND (reference sequence). The CDR3 covers 16 residues. Sequencing used immunoSEQ multiplex PCR; TCRdb keeps in-frame clones, though not all of them. Here the sample spans 50,000 or so clones, 93% being singletons. The specimen comprised peripheral blood, sampled in the second trimester of pregnancy. This rearrangement joins TRBV19 to TRBJ2-5; weak D call: TRBD2 (6 bases). This TCR derives from a female donor with multiple sclerosis, enrolled in a pregnancy study. The CDR3 region is CASSIVPGTRQETQYF. The CDR3 DNA reads as TGTGCCAGTAGTATCGTCCCCGGGACTCGACAAGAGACCCAGTACTTC.